What follows describes a single TCR beta chain. Antigen unknown. Only in-frame clones appear in the TCRdb table, and some are missing; sequencing was by immunoSEQ multiplex PCR. The data hold about 200,000 clones, with 88% observed a single time. The sample belongs to a study of cytomegalovirus exposure and HLA in healthy donors. Study-level background: The 95 to 150 validation repertoires used a platform that matched the one used for the approximately 670 first-cohort repertoires, as a later analysis reported. Study-level findings and limits: Many donors shared some public TCRs, even though most TCR sequences were rare.

The germline gives CDR1 DFQATT, CDR2 SNEGSKA (reference sequence). CDR3 length equals 11 residues. V shed 6 bases, J shed 6 bases, and the junction held 4 bases outside the gene matches. This TCR was recovered from a woman in her late teens or twenties in good health and CMV-seronegative. J is TRBJ2-7 and V is TRBV20-1; TRBD1 agrees at 8 bases. The sequenced sample was PBMCs. The CDR3 protein is CSASTGAEQYF. In nucleotides, the CDR3 is TGCAGTGCCTCGACAGGGGCCGAGCAGTACTTC.